The 28 T cell receptor beta chains given below trace back to one sample, sequenced in a study of metastatic and nonmetastatic thyroid tumors. Thyroid surgery was performed in patients who had received no treatment beforehand. TCRdb re-called the PCR reads via MiXCR. The data hold approximately 82,000 clones, with about 12% observed a single time. The sequenced material came from tumor tissue. These receptors all stem from a female donor with papillary thyroid cancer or a benign thyroid nodule (not recorded which). Some clones in this sample may be carry-over from other donors' samples.

This clone showed up many times. The V gene is TRBV25-1, the J gene TRBJ1-5; TRBD1 might be the D (5 bases). The CDR3 totals 15 residues. Germline CDR1 is MGHDK and CDR2 is SYGVNS. CDR3 nucleotides: TGTGTGGAAATAGTGGGGGATAAGGGCAATCAGCCCCAGCATTTT. Translating gives CVEIVGDKGNQPQHF.

As to this clone: Possible read error: a much larger clone is one base away. This chain uses TRBV20-1 with TRBJ2-1; 7 positions agree with TRBD1. J gave up 3 bases and V 2 bases, and 7 bases lay outside the gene matches. Germline V gene lookup returns CDR1 DFQATT and CDR2 SNEGSKA (reference sequence). This CDR3 spans 15 amino acids. CDR3 protein: CSARYQGQVYNEQFF. In DNA, the CDR3 is TGCAGTGCTAGATATCAAGGACAGGTCTACAATGAGCAGTTCTTC.

This clone was seen repeatedly, ten times or more. This chain connects TRBV2 to TRBJ2-5; D is uncertain. There are 13 residues in the CDR3. V was cut by 2 bases and J by 4 bases, with 8 bases left in between. The V gene's germline CDR1 is SNHLY and CDR2 FYNNEI. Here the CDR3 reads CASSERRAETQYF. CDR3 coding DNA: TGTGCCAGCAGTGAACGTCGCGCAGAGACCCAGTACTTC.

The chain employs TRBV29-1 and TRBJ1-2, with 9 positions matching TRBD1. Germline CDR1 and CDR2: SQVTM and ANQGSEA. The CDR3 contains 14 residues. J was trimmed by 1 base and V by 3 bases; bases with no gene match: 3. The CDR3 protein is CSVEGQGLNYGYTF. CDR3 nucleotides: TGCAGCGTTGAGGGACAGGGTCTTAACTATGGCTACACCTTC.

A note on this clone: This may be a read error, as it is one base from a much larger clone. V gene TRBV5-1 combines with J gene TRBJ2-1; TRBD1 is a possible D gene (6 bases). The germline V gene has CDR1 SGHRS and CDR2 YFSETQ. The V end was cut by 1 base, the J end by 4 bases, with 24 bases between. The CDR3 is 19 residues long. In DNA, the CDR3 is TGCGCCAGCAGCTTGCAAGCACCGAAACTAGACGGGACATACAATGAGCAGTTCTTC. It yields the protein CASSLQAPKLDGTYNEQFF.

This clone was detected only a few times. The chain joins TRBV3-1 to TRBJ2-3; the D is unclear. The CDR3 covers 12 residues. Germline CDR1 is LGHDT and CDR2 is YNNKEL (reference sequence). Trimming removed 3 bases from V and 4 bases from J, with 5 bases in between. The CDR3 DNA reads TGTGCCAGCAGCCATGGGTCAGATACGCAGTATTTT. Amino acid sequence: CASSHGSDTQYF.

To note about this clone: This may be a read error, as it is one base from a much larger clone. CDR3 region: CANGEGLAYNEQFF. The CDR3 nucleotides read TGTGCTAATGGTGAGGGACTAGCCTACAATGAGCAGTTCTTC. The chain has TRBV12-5 and TRBJ2-1, with TRBD2 matching over 8 bases. The CDR3 spans 14 residues. Germline V gives CDR1 LGHNT, CDR2 FRNRAP.

This clone was seen at least ten times. V and J are TRBV20-1 and TRBJ2-5; D gene uncertain. CDR1 is DFQATT and CDR2 is SNEGSKA in the germline V gene (reference sequence). V lost 3 bases and J 5 bases, leaving 16 bases between the germline ends. CDR3 length: 14 residues. CDR3 protein: CSASPLGRFETQYF. Here the CDR3 DNA reads TGCAGTGCTAGCCCTCTTGGAAGGTTCGAGACCCAGTACTTC.

In this sample, this clone turned up many times. The sample carries other DNA sequences with the same CDR3. The rearrangement uses TRBV29-1 and TRBJ1-1; TRBD1 agrees at 7 bases. Trimming took 4 bases from V and 1 from J; bases not matched to a gene: 6. This CDR3 comprises 14 residues. CDR1 is SQVTM, CDR2 ANQGSEA, per germline. The CDR3 nucleotides read TGCAGCGTTGGAGGGGGCTTTTCGAACACTGAAGCTTTCTTT. This gives the protein CSVGGGFSNTEAFF.

This clone was observed many times. The gene calls are TRBV9 and TRBJ2-7; D may be TRBD1 (7 bases). The V end lost 0 bases, the J end lost 6 bases, and 19 bases lay between the germline ends. The CDR3 is 16 residues long. CDR1 is SGDLS and CDR2 is YYNGEE in the germline V gene. This CDR3 reads CASSVGSAGGYSEQYF. In DNA, the CDR3 is TGTGCCAGCAGCGTAGGGTCAGCAGGGGGGTATAGCGAGCAGTACTTC.

Only a few counts were recorded for this clone. One end of the junction is discordant with germline, which a read error may explain. The rearrangement joins TRBV6-2 or TRBV6-3 to TRBJ2-2; D might be TRBD2 (7 bases). This CDR3 is built from 15 residues. Germline V gene lookup returns CDR1 MNHEY and CDR2 SVGEGT. The CDR3: CANKGYRGDTRELFF. In nucleotides, the CDR3 is TGTGCCAACAAAGGCTATCGGGGGGACACCAGGGAGCTGTTTTTT.

Ten or more counts support this clone. V is TRBV19 and J is TRBJ1-2; possibly TRBD1 for D (6 bases). The CDR3 runs to 13 residues. Germline V gives CDR1 LNHDA, CDR2 SQIVND (reference sequence). Trimming took 7 bases from V and 8 from J, leaving 17 bases between them. The CDR3 bases are TGTGCCAGTACAGCGCTTGACAGGACCGGCTACACCTTC. It codes for CASTALDRTGYTF.

In its sample, this clone was seen many times. The genes are TRBV11-1 and TRBJ2-3; 7 nucleotides line up with TRBD2. CDR1 is SGHAT, CDR2 FQDESV, per germline (reference sequence). There are 14 residues in the CDR3. With V trimmed by 5 bases and J by 2 bases, 4 bases remained unmatched. In DNA, the CDR3 is TGTGCCAGCAGCCTCGGGACTAACACAGATACGCAGTATTTT. Translation gives CASSLGTNTDTQYF.

In regard to this clone: A single base separates this from a much larger clone, so it may be a read error. The same CDR3 arises from other DNA sequences in this sample as well. This chain joins TRBV18 and TRBJ1-2; a weak D match, TRBD1 (5 bases). Germline V lookup: CDR1 KGHSH, CDR2 LQKENI. V was pared by 2 bases and J by 7 bases, with 8 bases between. The CDR3 spans 12 residues. CDR3 sequence reads: CASSPGGLGYTF. In DNA, the CDR3 is TGTGCCAGCTCACCAGGGGGTCTTGGCTACACCTTC.

This clone came up a few times. A read error may be the cause here, since a much bigger clone is one base away. The V and J genes are TRBV28 and TRBJ1-6; a possible D gene is TRBD1 (6 bases). Trimming removed 3 bases at V and 10 bases at J, with 16 bases between. Germline V gives CDR1 MDHEN, CDR2 SYDVKM. The CDR3 contains 15 residues. The CDR3 region has the DNA TGTGCCAGCAGTTTCCCCTACAGGGTAGGCTCACCCCTCCACTTT. Amino acids: CASSFPYRVGSPLHF.

This clone was seen repeatedly, ten times or more. The gene calls are TRBV7-9 and TRBJ2-7, with D perhaps matching TRBD1 (6 bases). V gave up 0 bases and J gave up 6 bases, with 9 bases separating them. Germline V gives CDR1 SEHNR, CDR2 FQNEAQ (reference sequence). The CDR3 runs to 13 residues. The CDR3 protein is CASSLAQGGEQYF. The CDR3 DNA reads TGTGCCAGCAGCTTAGCACAGGGTGGCGAGCAGTACTTC.

Regarding this clone: This clone may be a read error of a much larger clone one base away. The V call is TRBV4-2, the J call TRBJ1-5, with D perhaps TRBD1 (6 bases). This CDR3 region has 16 residues. CDR1 is LGHNA, CDR2 YNFKEQ, per germline. The CDR3 here is CACSQDGGQAGQPQHF. The CDR3 DNA reads TGTGCCTGCAGCCAAGATGGGGGGCAGGCGGGTCAGCCCCAGCATTTT.

Comments on this clone: This sequence may be a read error, since a much larger clone differs from it by one base. The chain uses TRBV20-1 and TRBJ2-2; a possible D gene is TRBD2 (6 bases). CDR1 and CDR2 (germline): DFQATT, SNEGSKA (reference sequence). Trimming left V 3 bases short and J 6 bases short, with 20 bases between. The CDR3 covers 16 residues. CDR3 DNA: TGCAGTGCTAGGCGCTGGGATCGGGAGAAGGCCGGGGAGCTGTTTTTT. Residues: CSARRWDREKAGELFF.

The sample holds many counts of this clone. The gene calls are TRBV28 and TRBJ1-1; D not resolved. The CDR3 runs 11 residues. Germline values: CDR1 MDHEN, CDR2 SYDVKM. The V and J ends lost 4 bases and 11 bases respectively, with 11 bases between them. CDR3 sequence reads: CASSSEFRAFF. The CDR3 region has the DNA TGTGCCAGCAGTTCCGAGTTTCGGGCTTTCTTT.

This clone was seen repeatedly, ten times or more. CDR3 sequence: CASSFGGTTNEKLFF. The CDR3, as DNA: TGTGCCAGCAGTTTCGGGGGTACAACTAATGAAAAACTGTTTTTT. The chain recombines TRBV28 with TRBJ1-4, with D possibly being TRBD1 (5 bases). V was cut by 3 bases and J by 0 bases, with 8 bases left in between. Germline loops: CDR1 MDHEN, CDR2 SYDVKM. The CDR3 sequence is 15 residues long.

The chain combines TRBV11-1 with TRBJ1-6; D may be TRBD1 (6 bases). The V end lost 5 bases, the J end lost 9 bases, and 20 bases lay between the germline ends. Germline CDR1 is SGHAT and CDR2 is FQDESV (reference sequence). This CDR3 spans 16 amino acids. The DNA for the CDR3 is TGTGCCAGCAGCCGAGGGGTTCACCGGACAGTTTCACCCCTCCACTTT. Protein product: CASSRGVHRTVSPLHF.

This clone was observed many times. The CDR3 region is CASSFMGQGSDTQYF. The CDR3 DNA is TGTGCCAGCAGTTTTATGGGACAGGGATCAGATACGCAGTATTTT. This sequence joins TRBV27 and TRBJ2-3; 9 nucleotides line up with TRBD1. Trimming took 3 bases from V and 4 from J; bases not matched to a gene: 5. Per germline, CDR1 MNHEY and CDR2 SMNVEV (reference sequence). The CDR3 has 15 amino acids.

About this clone: This may arise from a read error, as a much more abundant clone is one base away. This same CDR3 is encoded by further DNA sequences in the sample. In DNA, the CDR3 is TGTGCCAGCAGCGTACTAATTGGAGGCTACAGTGAGCAGTTCTTC. Protein: CASSVLIGGYSEQFF. The chain couples TRBV9 to TRBJ2-1, with a possible D match to TRBD2 (5 bases). Looked up from germline, CDR1 is SGDLS and CDR2 is YYNGEE. The CDR3 runs to 15 residues.

The sample holds a few counts of this clone. Being one base from a much bigger clone, this may be a read error. This rearrangement joins TRBV10-2 to TRBJ2-7, with 8 nucleotides matching TRBD1. Unmatched junction bases numbered 6, after V lost 8 bases and J lost 3 bases. CDR1 is WSHSY and CDR2 is SAAADI in the germline V gene. CDR3 length: 13 residues. The chain's CDR3 is CASRLDRDYEQYF. The CDR3 DNA sequence: TGCGCCAGCCGATTGGACAGGGACTACGAGCAGTACTTC.

Only a few counts were recorded for this clone. V is TRBV7-9 and J is TRBJ2-1; 7 bases match TRBD1. V lost 5 bases and J lost 6; bases outside the gene matches: 19. The CDR3 has 18 residues. CDR1 SEHNR and CDR2 FQNEAQ come from the germline V gene (reference sequence). The CDR3 here is CASSLTGTACTRLNEQFF. CDR3 DNA: TGTGCCAGCAGCCTGACAGGGACGGCTTGTACTAGACTCAATGAGCAGTTCTTC.

This chain's CDR3 is CSARDIHWPSAYF. The DNA of the CDR3 is TGCAGTGCTAGAGATATTCATTGGCCCAGCGCGTACTTC. V gene TRBV20-1 combines with J gene TRBJ2-7; D unclear. The CDR3 loop spans 13 amino acids. Trimming pared 0 bases from V and 12 bases from J, leaving 18 bases between. CDR1 is DFQATT, CDR2 SNEGSKA, per germline (reference sequence).

The V call is TRBV29-1, the J call TRBJ1-1; TRBD1 might be the D (5 bases). Germline V gene sequence: CDR1 SQVTM, CDR2 ANQGSEA. The length of the CDR3 is 14 residues. V lost 4 bases to trimming and J lost 5 bases, with 17 bases between them. The CDR3 sequence: CSVGLGGTGTEAFF. CDR3 sequence (DNA): TGCAGCGTTGGTTTGGGGGGGACGGGGACTGAAGCTTTCTTT. The variable domain in full, completed from reference TRBV29-1 and TRBJ1-1, reads SAVISQKPSRDICQRGTSLTIQCQVDSQVTMMFWYRQQPGQSLTLIATANQGSEATYESGFVIDKFPISRPNLTFSTLTVSNMSPEDSSIYLCSVGLGGTGTEAFFGQGTRLTVV.

This clone was seen repeatedly, ten times or more. This CDR3 is also generated by other DNA sequences in the sample. The chain links TRBV5-1 to TRBJ1-4; 10 positions agree with TRBD1. CDR3 length equals 14 residues. CDR1 is SGHRS and CDR2 is YFSETQ in the germline V gene. The trim removed 3 bases at V and 7 bases at J, leaving 3 bases unmatched. CDR3 protein: CASSWGQGSEKLFF. CDR3 DNA: TGCGCCAGCAGCTGGGGACAGGGGAGTGAAAAACTGTTTTTT.